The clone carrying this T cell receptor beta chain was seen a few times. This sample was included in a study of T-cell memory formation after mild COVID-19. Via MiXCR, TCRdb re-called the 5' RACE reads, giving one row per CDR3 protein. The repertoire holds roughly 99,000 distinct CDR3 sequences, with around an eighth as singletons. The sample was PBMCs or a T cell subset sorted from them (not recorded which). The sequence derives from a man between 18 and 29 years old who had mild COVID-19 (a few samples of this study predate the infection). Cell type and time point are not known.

The CDR3 protein is CASSLEGGIQETQYF. Here the CDR3 DNA reads TGCGCCAGCAGCTTGGAAGGGGGCATTCAAGAGACCCAGTACTTC. V and J are TRBV5-1 and TRBJ2-5; 7 bases fit TRBD1. The CDR3 totals 15 residues. V dropped 0 bases and J dropped 2; count of bases not matched to a gene: 4. Germline CDR1 is SGHRS and CDR2 is YFSETQ.